This TCR beta chain was identified in a study of cytomegalovirus exposure and HLA in healthy donors. The donors formed part of the roughly 120-subject validation cohort, distinct from the roughly 620-subject first cohort. The CDR3 is 15 amino acids. Losses at the gene ends were 0 bases for V and 7 bases for J; bases not matched to a gene: 5. The germline gives CDR1 SGHVS, CDR2 FNYEAQ. This clone was observed a single time. This table comes from immunoSEQ multiplex PCR, and its TCRdb copy is limited to in-frame clones, with some not included. The sample lists 140,000 or so clones, 89% occurring once. This TCR came from a woman aged 18 to 35 in good health and CMV-seropositive. The specimen sequenced was PBMCs. The V gene is TRBV7-6, the J gene TRBJ2-2, with 7 bases lining up with TRBD1. The CDR3 bases are TGTGCCAGCAGCTTAGCGACAGGGAGTGTCGGGGAGCTGTTTTTT. It yields the protein CASSLATGSVGELFF.